These 5 T cell receptor beta chains share one sample of origin, sequenced in a study of blood T cell repertoires in COVID-19. TCRdb's table, derived via immunoSEQ multiplex PCR, lists solely in-frame clones and lacks some. The sample yields 270,000 or so clones, roughly 90% seen once. The sequenced material came from peripheral blood. The receptor set was obtained from a man aged 40-49 years with acute or convalescent COVID-19.

This clone was seen a single time. This CDR3 is CASTSQWGIDEQYF. CDR3 nucleotide sequence: TGTGCCAGCACCTCCCAATGGGGCATCGACGAGCAGTACTTC. This chain connects TRBV6-5 to TRBJ2-7; TRBD1 might be the D (5 bases). Per germline, CDR1 MNHEY and CDR2 SVGAGI. CDR3 size: 14 residues. V dropped 7 bases and J dropped 5 bases, with 18 bases sitting between them.

This clone was counted a single time. The J gene is TRBJ1-6, the V gene TRBV5-4; TRBD1 might be the D (5 bases). CDR1 and CDR2 from the germline V gene are SGHNT and YYREEE (reference sequence). The CDR3 consists of 13 residues. Trimming took 4 bases from V and 8 from J, leaving 10 bases between them. CDR3 DNA: TGTGCCAGCAGCACAGACAGAGATTCACCCCTCCACTTT. Its protein product is CASSTDRDSPLHF.

J is TRBJ1-4 and V is TRBV30; the D gene is possibly TRBD1 (5 bases). V lost 0 bases, J lost 8 bases, and 13 bases lay in between. The CDR3 has 14 residues. Germline assignment: CDR1 GTSNPN and CDR2 SVGIG (reference sequence). This CDR3 is CAWSVRRRGEKLFF. The CDR3 nucleotides read TGTGCCTGGAGTGTAAGGCGCCGGGGGGAAAAACTGTTTTTT. The full variable domain, its missing parts supplied by reference TRBV30 and TRBJ1-4, is SQTIHQWPATLVQPVGSPLSLECTVEGTSNPNLYWYRQAAGRGLQLLFYSVGIGQISSEVPQNLSASRPQDRQFILSSKKLLLSDSGFYLCAWSVRRRGEKLFFGSGTQLSVL.

This clone was seen a single time. The chain recombines TRBV5-5 with TRBJ2-7, with 8 nucleotides matching TRBD1. CDR3 length: 15 residues. The germline CDR1 and CDR2 sequences are SGHKS and YYEKEE (reference sequence). The V and J ends lost 4 bases and 7 bases, in that order; junction bases with no gene match: 13. CDR3: CASSVLRTGRWEQYF. The CDR3 nucleotides read TGTGCCAGCAGCGTCCTCAGGACAGGGAGGTGGGAGCAGTACTTC.

This chain joins TRBV4-1 and TRBJ1-5, with a possible D match to TRBD1 (5 bases). This CDR3 has 17 amino acids. The V and J ends lost 0 bases and 7 bases respectively, with 19 bases between them. Germline V gives CDR1 MGHRA, CDR2 YSYEKL. CDR3 amino acids: CASSQESPSAGPQPQHF. The CDR3 DNA reads TGCGCCAGCAGCCAAGAATCACCTTCGGCAGGGCCGCAGCCCCAGCATTTT.